The next 12 T cell receptor beta chains were all read from a single sample in a study of T cells in Graves' hyperthyroidism and ophthalmopathy. The investigators amplified TCR beta CDR3 regions from RNA transcripts. With the HTBI primer set, the TCR CDR3 went through a first round of RT-PCR. TCRdb re-called the multiplex PCR reads through MiXCR, storing one row per CDR3 protein. The top ten clones hold around 20% of a sample with 300,000 to 450,000 distinct CDR3 sequences, about 14% of them seen once. The material sequenced was blood. The receptor source for this set is a woman aged 30 to 39 with Graves' ophthalmopathy.

This rearrangement joins TRBV14 to TRBJ1-2; no clear D. Germline-derived CDR1 and CDR2 are SGHDN and FVKESK. The CDR3 loop spans 15 amino acids. The V gene lost 0 bases and the J gene lost 5 bases, with 13 bases spanning the gap. The CDR3 coding sequence is TGTGCCAGCAGCCAAGATCATCGGATCCGGTATGGCTACACCTTC. Encoded protein: CASSQDHRIRYGYTF.

The sample holds many counts of this clonotype. This chain uses TRBV2 with TRBJ1-1, with a weak D call TRBD1 (5 bases). V dropped 6 bases and J dropped 5 bases, with 16 bases sitting between them. This CDR3 spans 14 amino acids. Germline CDR1 is SNHLY and CDR2 is FYNNEI. CDR3 nucleotides: TGTGCCAGCAGGGCCGGGACTCAACCGACTGAAGCTTTCTTT. Translating gives CASRAGTQPTEAFF.

The chain recombines TRBV19 with TRBJ2-1; no definite D call. Trimming stripped 2 bases from V and 7 bases from J, with 6 bases between. Germline V gene lookup returns CDR1 LNHDA and CDR2 SQIVND (reference sequence). The CDR3 has 12 amino acids. The CDR3 nucleotides read TGTGCCAGTAGTATAATGGGGAATGAGCAGTTCTTC. Translating it yields CASSIMGNEQFF.

In the case of this clonotype: A clone one base away is much larger, so this may be a read error. The chain employs TRBV11-1 and TRBJ1-1, with 10 bases lining up with TRBD1. The CDR3 has 17 amino acids. In germline, CDR1 is SGHAT, CDR2 FQDESV (reference sequence). The CDR3 region is CASSGDRGSDMNAEAFF. For the CDR3, the DNA is TGTGCCAGCAGCGGGGACAGGGGTTCAGACATGAACGCTGAAGCTTTCTTT.

Regarding this clonotype: This may stem from a read error, because a much larger clone lies one nucleotide away. The gene calls are TRBV7-9 and TRBJ2-7, with D perhaps assigned TRBD1 or TRBD2 (5 bases each). This CDR3 region has 14 residues. Trimming took off 5 bases at V and 3 bases at J, with 14 bases between the two ends. CDR1 SEHNR and CDR2 FQNEAQ come from the germline V gene (reference sequence). CDR3 loop: CASSRWDRYYEQYF. The CDR3 DNA sequence: TGTGCCAGCAGCCGATGGGACCGCTACTACGAGCAGTACTTC.

This clonotype was counted at least ten times. The J gene is TRBJ2-1, the V gene TRBV20-1; 11 nucleotides agree with TRBD2. The V gene end was trimmed by 3 bases and the J gene end by 1 base; junction bases not matched to a gene: 2. Germline V lookup: CDR1 DFQATT, CDR2 SNEGSKA (reference sequence). CDR3 length: 15 amino acids. This chain's CDR3 is CSARTSGASYNEQFF. CDR3 nucleotides: TGCAGTGCTAGGACTAGCGGGGCTTCCTACAATGAGCAGTTCTTC.

The chain carries TRBV3-1 and TRBJ2-7; 10 positions agree with TRBD2. V lost 4 bases, J lost 4 bases, and 10 bases stayed unmatched. This CDR3 is 16 amino acids long. CDR1 is LGHDT and CDR2 is YNNKEL in the germline V gene (reference sequence). CDR3 region: CASSPRAGGGRYEQYF. DNA for the CDR3: TGTGCCAGCAGCCCAAGAGCGGGGGGGGGACGGTACGAGCAGTACTTC.

In its sample, this clonotype was seen many times. This sequence joins TRBV2 and TRBJ1-4, with no clear D. The CDR3 loop spans 14 amino acids. The V gene's germline CDR1 is SNHLY and CDR2 FYNNEI. The germline V and J ends were trimmed by 7 bases and 2 bases, with 11 bases remaining between them. DNA for the CDR3: TGTGCCAGCAAGAGGACGCCTACTAATGAAAAACTGTTTTTT. Translating it yields CASKRTPTNEKLFF.

The sample holds many counts of this clonotype. The chain joins TRBV6-6 to TRBJ2-7; D is possibly TRBD1 (5 bases). The CDR3 runs to 13 residues. Germline V gene sequence: CDR1 MNHNY, CDR2 SVGAGI (reference sequence). Trimming pared 0 bases from V and 7 bases from J, leaving 10 bases between. The CDR3 reads CASSYSAGWEQYF. Here the CDR3 DNA reads TGTGCCAGCAGTTACTCGGCAGGGTGGGAGCAGTACTTC.

A remark on this clonotype: A read error may explain this, as a much larger clone is one base away. The chain employs TRBV13 and TRBJ2-7; 10 positions agree with TRBD1. Losses at the gene ends were 4 bases for V and 0 bases for J; bases not matched to a gene: 6. The CDR3 is 16 residues long. Germline-derived CDR1 and CDR2 are PRHDT and FYEKMQ (reference sequence). The CDR3 region has the DNA TGTGCCAGCAGCTCCCTGGGACAGGGGCCCTCCTACGAGCAGTACTTC. Translation gives CASSSLGQGPSYEQYF. The full variable domain, in which reference TRBV13 and TRBJ2-7 provide the parts outside the CDR3, is AAGVIQSPRHLIKEKRETATLKCYPIPRHDTVYWYQQGPGQDPQFLISFYEKMQSDKGSIPDRFSAQQFSDYHSELNMSSLELGDSALYFCASSSLGQGPSYEQYFGPGTRLTVT.

This clonotype turned up a few times. This may be a read error, as it is one base from a much larger clone. J is TRBJ2-3 and V is TRBV7-8; D uncertain. This CDR3 region has 15 residues. The germline CDR1 and CDR2 sequences are SGHVS and FQNEAQ. The CDR3 spells CASSPTETGTDAQYF. The CDR3 DNA reads TGTGCCAGCAGCCCTACTGAGACGGGCACAGATGCGCAGTATTTT.

Ten or more counts support this clonotype. V usage is TRBV20-1 and J usage is TRBJ1-2; 8 positions agree with TRBD1. Germline CDR1 DFQATT, CDR2 SNEGSKA (reference sequence). V lost 6 bases to trimming and J lost 6 bases; unmatched junction nucleotides: 6. CDR3 size: 12 residues. The CDR3: CSAKTGGNGYTF. The CDR3 region has the DNA TGCAGTGCAAAAACAGGGGGTAATGGCTACACCTTC.